This T cell receptor (beta chain) was captured in a study of blood T cell repertoires in COVID-19. Study as a whole: From the United States, Italy and Spain came samples of acute and convalescent COVID-19. T cells, B-cell-depleted T cells, or PBMCs supplied cDNA or gDNA.

This clone was counted once. V was shortened by 0 bases and J by 9 bases, with 12 bases between the two germline ends. Germline loops: CDR1 LGHDT, CDR2 YNNKEL (reference sequence). The CDR3 runs 14 residues. Only in-frame clones appear in the TCRdb table, and some are missing; sequencing was by immunoSEQ multiplex PCR. The table records approximately 150,000 clones, about 85% of them present only once. Recovered participants had two consecutive negative NP/OP PCR tests, healthcare professional clearance, or symptom resolution. The receptor's source is a woman between 50 and 59 years old who had recovered from COVID-19. This rearrangement joins TRBV3-1 (or the pseudogene TRBV3-2) to TRBJ2-1; D not certain. The sample consisted of PBMCs or T cells enriched from blood (not recorded which). The chain's CDR3 is CASSQDPQVGEQFF. The DNA of the CDR3 is TGTGCCAGCAGCCAAGACCCGCAGGTCGGTGAGCAGTTCTTC.